The source of this T cell receptor (beta chain) is a study of T cell responses to AZD1222 COVID-19 vaccine. The study's findings and limits: Repertoires in all cases were sampled only once the peak T cell response had passed. Baseline serostatus was positive in only a handful of AZD1222 recipients.

This clone has just a few counts. No antigen is known for it. Clones were read by immunoSEQ multiplex PCR, and TCRdb kept only the in-frame ones, dropping some. Found here are tens of thousands of clones, 88% of them singletons; the top ten hold around 4.5%. The CDR3 totals 14 residues. Germline loops: CDR1 GTSNPN, CDR2 SVGIG (reference sequence). Trimming removed 0 bases from V and 5 bases from J, with 14 bases in between. The clonotype originates from an adult in good health. The source material was peripheral blood, sampled on day 0 of MenACWY control vaccination. This rearrangement joins TRBV30 to TRBJ2-7; D is perhaps TRBD1 (5 bases). The CDR3 DNA sequence: TGTGCCTGGAGTGTAAGGGGCCCAAGGGACGAGCAGTACTTC. Translation gives CAWSVRGPRDEQYF. The full variable domain, in which reference TRBV30 and TRBJ2-7 provide the parts outside the CDR3, is SQTIHQWPATLVQPVGSPLSLECTVEGTSNPNLYWYRQAAGRGLQLLFYSVGIGQISSEVPQNLSASRPQDRQFILSSKKLLLSDSGFYLCAWSVRGPRDEQYFGPGTRLTVT.